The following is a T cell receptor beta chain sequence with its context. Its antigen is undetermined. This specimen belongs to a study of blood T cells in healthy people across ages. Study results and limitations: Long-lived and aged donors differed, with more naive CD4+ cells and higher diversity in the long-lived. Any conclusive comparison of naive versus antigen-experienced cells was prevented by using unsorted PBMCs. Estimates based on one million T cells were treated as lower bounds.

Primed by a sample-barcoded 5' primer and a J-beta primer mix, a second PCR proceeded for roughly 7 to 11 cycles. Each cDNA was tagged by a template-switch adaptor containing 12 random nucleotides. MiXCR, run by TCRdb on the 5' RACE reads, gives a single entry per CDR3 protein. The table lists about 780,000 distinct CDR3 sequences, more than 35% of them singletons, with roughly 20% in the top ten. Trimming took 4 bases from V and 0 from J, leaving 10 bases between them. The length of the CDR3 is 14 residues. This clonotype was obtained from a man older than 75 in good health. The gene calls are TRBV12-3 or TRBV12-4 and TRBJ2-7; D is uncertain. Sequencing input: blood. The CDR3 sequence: CASSCAGSSYEQYF. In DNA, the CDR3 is TGTGCCAGCAGTTGCGCAGGTAGCTCCTACGAGCAGTACTTC.